This TCR beta chain was captured by sequencing in a study of blood T cell repertoires in COVID-19. Across the study: Specimens from acute and convalescent COVID-19 originated in the United States, Italy and Spain.

Individuals drawn from approximately 26 US areas were about 18 to 95 years old. Clinical histories supplied by participants themselves formed the basis of cohort assignment. Per the study methods: Reference gene primer amplification gave nucleated cell count estimates. Repertoires were generated with immunoSEQ multiplex PCR, while TCRdb's copy carries only in-frame clones and drops some. That table gives V, J and clone size, and the DNA gave D and trimming. The data show about 350,000 clones, more than 70% seen once. The CDR3 loop spans 14 amino acids. Germline CDR1 reads LNHNV; CDR2 reads YYDKDF (reference sequence). Trimming pared 1 base from V and 10 bases from J, leaving 11 bases between.

Sequenced sample: PBMCs or T cells enriched from blood (not recorded which). The receptor was isolated from a woman in her thirties who had been exposed to COVID-19. This chain joins TRBV15 and TRBJ1-6; TRBD1 is a possible D gene (5 bases). CDR3 coding DNA: TGTGCCACCAGCAGAGGGCAGGGAGGGTCACCCCTCCACTTT. Amino acids: CATSRGQGGSPLHF.